This entry is about one TCR beta chain. Its antigen is not known. This sample is drawn from a study of Ad26.COV2.S vaccination and SARS-CoV-2 variants. Study at large: The Ad26.COV2.S arm of the COV1001 trial was where the donor was placed.

TCRdb's table, derived via immunoSEQ multiplex PCR, lists solely in-frame clones and lacks some. The top ten clones hold more than 10% of a sample with 510,000 or so clones, roughly 87% of them seen once. The study's findings and limits: Non-spike TCR breadth was similar in vaccine and placebo recipients. Analytic work on TCR breadth and depth might have understated the full extent of total T cell responses.

V lost 4 bases and J lost 6, with 11 bases in between. CDR1 is SGHDT, CDR2 YYEEEE, per germline. The CDR3 contains 14 residues. Sample treatment: around 19 received Ad26.COV2.S at low or high dose, single or two shots; a few received placebo; per-sample allocation not given. Day 63 after the first injection of vaccine or placebo was the sampling time. Expression of Wuhan-strain SARS-CoV-2 spike came from the Ad26 vector that formed the vaccine. Material: peripheral blood, obtained in a trial of Ad26.COV2.S vaccine versus placebo. The rearrangement links TRBV5-6 to TRBJ1-6, with D perhaps matching TRBD1 (5 bases). The sequence was collected from a person aged 18-65 years who received the Ad26.COV2.S COVID-19 vaccine or a placebo. The CDR3 loop reads CASSERGANSPLHF. The CDR3 DNA follows: TGTGCCAGCAGCGAGCGGGGCGCTAATTCACCCCTCCACTTT.